This entry lists 29 T cell receptor beta chains sequenced from one sample in a study of response to subunit inactivated influenza vaccine. Each CDR3 protein gets one entry after TCRdb re-called the RT-PCR reads with MiXCR. Of fewer than 400,000 distinct CDR3 sequences in the sample, 20% to 25% are singletons; the top ten hold roughly 10%. The sequenced sample was PBMCs from blood, obtained around 22 months after vaccination. Receptors originate from a man between 50 and 69 years old who received an inactivated influenza vaccine.

This sequence joins TRBV29-1 and TRBJ1-3; D gene ambiguous. The V gene's germline CDR1 is SQVTM and CDR2 ANQGSEA. V was cut by 2 bases and J by 4 bases, with 3 bases left in between. There are 11 residues in the CDR3. CDR3: CSVEQGNTIYF. CDR3 sequence (DNA): TGCAGCGTTGAACAAGGAAACACCATATATTTT.

This clonotype was picked up a small number of times. V usage is TRBV6-1 and J usage is TRBJ2-7, with D perhaps matching TRBD1 (6 bases). In germline, CDR1 is MNHNS, CDR2 SASEGT. The CDR3 spans 15 residues. Trimming stripped 6 bases from V and 6 bases from J, with 21 bases between. The CDR3 DNA sequence: TGTGCCAGCAGCAACACCGGGACAACGCACGGCGAGCAGTACTTC. Protein sequence: CASSNTGTTHGEQYF.

This clonotype has just a few counts. This sequence joins TRBV7-8 and TRBJ2-1; TRBD1 is a possible D gene (6 bases). The CDR3 loop spans 18 amino acids. Germline V CDR1 and CDR2: SGHVS, FQNEAQ. Trimming pared 0 bases from V and 0 bases from J, leaving 15 bases between. CDR3 DNA sequence: TGTGCCAGCAGCTTAGCGGGTCTCGGACAGAGCTCCTACAATGAGCAGTTCTTC. Its protein product is CASSLAGLGQSSYNEQFF.

This clonotype was seen a few times. The rearrangement uses TRBV4-3 and TRBJ2-7, with D uncertain. Germline values: CDR1 LGHNA, CDR2 YSLEER. CDR3 length: 13 residues. Trimming took 1 base from V and 4 from J, leaving 8 bases between them. CDR3 amino acids: CASSQARAYEQYF. The CDR3 nucleotides read TGCGCCAGCAGCCAAGCGAGAGCGTACGAGCAGTACTTC.

This clonotype was seen at least ten times. The chain employs TRBV15 and TRBJ2-1; D could derive from TRBD1 or TRBD2 (5 bases each). V was clipped by 2 bases and J by 10 bases, with 12 bases between them. Germline CDR1 and CDR2: LNHNV and YYDKDF (reference sequence). The CDR3 runs 13 residues. The CDR3 here is CATSRKRDVEQFF. Here the CDR3 DNA reads TGTGCCACCAGCAGAAAGAGGGACGTGGAGCAGTTCTTC.

This rearrangement joins TRBV4-3 to TRBJ2-1; TRBD2 matches 13 bases. The CDR3 loop spans 16 amino acids. The germline V gene encodes CDR1 LGHNA and CDR2 YSLEER. After removal of 2 bases from V and 8 bases from J, the junction contained 6 bases not matched to a gene. CDR3 sequence: CASSQRTSGRLDEQFF. The CDR3 nucleotides read TGCGCCAGCAGCCAACGGACTAGCGGGAGATTAGATGAGCAGTTCTTC.

This clonotype was observed a handful of times. The chain employs TRBV20-1 and TRBJ1-6; D gene uncertain. This CDR3 comprises 16 residues. CDR1 is DFQATT, CDR2 SNEGSKA, per germline (reference sequence). Deletions cut 6 bases from V and 0 bases from J, with 15 bases between. Written as DNA, the CDR3 is TGCAGTGCCAGCGGCGGCGGAAGCTCCTATAATTCACCCCTCCACTTT. This translates into CSASGGGSSYNSPLHF.

The chain uses TRBV7-2 and TRBJ1-2; D is unclear. The CDR3 length is 12 residues. Looked up from germline, CDR1 is SGHTA and CDR2 is FQGNSA. The ends were cut back, 3 bases at V and 6 bases at J, with 8 bases in the middle. In DNA form, the CDR3 reads TGTGCCAGCAGCTTCAAACGGGATGGCTACACCTTC. Its protein product is CASSFKRDGYTF.

This clonotype was observed a few times. The chain is built from TRBV15 and TRBJ2-1, with D unresolved. Germline lookup yields CDR1 LNHNV and CDR2 YYDKDF (reference sequence). The CDR3 is 17 residues long. Trimming took 0 bases from V and 2 from J, leaving 14 bases between them. The CDR3 here is CATSRDKGYGAYNEQFF. The CDR3 DNA sequence: TGTGCCACCAGCAGAGATAAAGGGTATGGAGCCTACAATGAGCAGTTCTTC.

There are many counts of this clonotype. The J gene is TRBJ1-4, the V gene TRBV10-3; tentatively, D is TRBD1 (5 bases). CDR3 length equals 18 residues. V was clipped by 3 bases and J by 7 bases, with 24 bases between them. Germline V gene sequence: CDR1 ENHRY, CDR2 SYGVKD. CDR3 coding DNA: TGTGCCATCAGTGACGTTTATGACTACCAGGGAGACGTTGAAAAACTGTTTTTT. Residues: CAISDVYDYQGDVEKLFF.

This clonotype showed up just a few times. The CDR3 nucleotides read TGCAGTGCTAGATCCCCCAGGGACTCTTACGAGCAGTACTTC. It translates to CSARSPRDSYEQYF. The chain employs TRBV20-1 and TRBJ2-7; tentative D call: TRBD2 (6 bases). Per the germline V gene, CDR1 is DFQATT and CDR2 is SNEGSKA (reference sequence). The CDR3 length is 14 residues. The V gene lost 2 bases and the J gene lost 4 bases, with 15 bases spanning the gap.

This chain connects TRBV6-5 to TRBJ2-5, with TRBD1 as a possible D gene (5 bases). The germline gives CDR1 MNHEY, CDR2 SVGAGI. The CDR3 has 15 residues. V was pared by 0 bases and J by 5 bases, with 13 bases between. The CDR3 coding sequence is TGTGCCAGCAGTTACTCGTTGCAGGGTCGCGAGACCCAGTACTTC. It specifies CASSYSLQGRETQYF.

CDR3 residues: CASSRRLAGAGELFF. The CDR3 DNA is TGTGCCAGCAGTCGTAGGCTAGCGGGAGCCGGGGAGCTGTTTTTT. V gene TRBV6-1 combines with J gene TRBJ2-2; 10 bases align to TRBD2. This CDR3 has 15 amino acids. V lost 5 bases to trimming and J lost 6 bases; unmatched junction nucleotides: 6. Per germline, CDR1 MNHNS and CDR2 SASEGT.

This clonotype has a handful of counts. The genes are TRBV5-1 and TRBJ1-6; D gene ambiguous. There are 16 residues in the CDR3. Per the germline V gene, CDR1 is SGHRS and CDR2 is YFSETQ. Trimming stripped 2 bases from V and 6 bases from J, with 15 bases between. CDR3 amino acids: CASSLGDGVSNSPLHF. The CDR3 DNA reads TGCGCCAGCAGCTTAGGAGACGGGGTGTCTAATTCACCCCTCCACTTT. The complete variable domain, with remaining parts taken from reference TRBV5-1 and TRBJ1-6, reads KAGVTQTPRYLIKTRGQQVTLSCSPISGHRSVSWYQQTPGQGLQFLFEYFSETQRNKGNFPGRFSGRQFSNSRSEMNVSTLELGDSALYLCASSLGDGVSNSPLHFGNGTRLTVT.

In this sample, this clonotype turned up a few times. This sequence joins TRBV7-3 and TRBJ2-1; 7 bases match TRBD1. The CDR3 consists of 16 residues. Germline trimming cut 5 bases from V and 8 bases from J; bases unmatched to any gene: 15. Germline CDR1 and CDR2: SGHTA and FQGTGA. CDR3 bases: TGTGCCAGCAGCCAGGGGGTCTCAGCGGTTACCGATGAGCAGTTCTTC. Translating it yields CASSQGVSAVTDEQFF.

The V call is TRBV6-2 or TRBV6-3, the J call TRBJ2-7; TRBD2 matches 12 bases. Trimming at V came to 5 bases and at J to 6 bases, leaving 8 bases not matched to a gene. The CDR3 length is 15 residues. Germline assignment: CDR1 MNHEY and CDR2 SVGEGT. The CDR3 is CASSQTTSGRIEQYF. The DNA of the CDR3 is TGTGCCAGCAGTCAAACTACTAGCGGGAGGATCGAGCAGTACTTC.

This clonotype has a handful of counts. This chain's CDR3 is CASRRPGSGEQFF. The CDR3 nucleotides read TGTGCCAGCAGGCGACCGGGGAGCGGTGAGCAGTTCTTC. This rearrangement joins TRBV28 to TRBJ2-1, with D tentatively TRBD2 (5 bases). The CDR3 runs 13 residues. Germline lookup yields CDR1 MDHEN and CDR2 SYDVKM. V was shortened by 6 bases and J by 9 bases, with 15 bases between the two germline ends.

The sample holds a few counts of this clonotype. V and J are TRBV4-2 and TRBJ1-2; D ambiguous. Germline V gives CDR1 LGHNA, CDR2 YNFKEQ. V lost 4 bases, J lost 5 bases, and 14 bases lay in between. The length of the CDR3 is 14 residues. CDR3 amino acids: CASSPSDGEYGYTF. CDR3 nucleotide sequence: TGTGCCAGCAGCCCCTCGGACGGAGAATATGGCTACACCTTC.

The rearrangement uses TRBV7-6 and TRBJ2-1, with 11 bases that match TRBD2. The J segment lost 4 bases and the V segment lost 4 bases, leaving 6 bases of the junction unmatched. The CDR3 sequence is 16 residues long. CDR1 and CDR2 (germline): SGHVS, FNYEAQ. The DNA for the CDR3 is TGTGCCAGCAGCTCTACTAGCGGGGGAAGGTACAATGAGCAGTTCTTC. Its translation: CASSSTSGGRYNEQFF.

This clonotype has more than one count but fewer than ten. V gene TRBV11-3 combines with J gene TRBJ2-3; weak D call: TRBD1 (6 bases). V gave up 4 bases and J gave up 2 bases, with 10 bases separating them. The CDR3 extends over 14 amino acids. Per germline, CDR1 SGHNT and CDR2 YENEEA. CDR3 sequence (DNA): TGTGCCAGCAGCTATGGACAGCTCACAGATACGCAGTATTTT. It encodes CASSYGQLTDTQYF.

This clonotype was seen only a few times. The chain combines TRBV14 with TRBJ1-1, with a weak D call TRBD1 (5 bases). The CDR3 loop spans 15 amino acids. The ends were cut back, 5 bases at V and 1 base at J, with 14 bases in the middle. The germline CDR1 and CDR2 sequences are SGHDN and FVKESK. For the CDR3, the DNA is TGTGCCAGCAGCTCGAGACCAGGGCCGAACACTGAAGCTTTCTTT. This codes for CASSSRPGPNTEAFF.

This clonotype was counted many times. The chain couples TRBV20-1 to TRBJ2-3, with D maybe TRBD2 (5 bases). CDR1 and CDR2 (germline): DFQATT, SNEGSKA (reference sequence). The length of the CDR3 is 15 residues. V gave up 1 base and J gave up 0 bases, with 11 bases separating them. The chain's CDR3 is CSARVRRTSTDTQYF. As DNA, the CDR3 is TGCAGTGCTAGAGTACGGAGGACTAGCACAGATACGCAGTATTTT.

This clonotype occurred many times. V is TRBV20-1 and J is TRBJ1-5; 10 bases fit TRBD1. Germline CDR1 and CDR2: DFQATT and SNEGSKA (reference sequence). There are 16 residues in the CDR3. Trimming cost V 3 bases and J 3 bases; bases outside gene matches: 8. As DNA, the CDR3 is TGCAGTGCTAGGGATAGGACAGGGGGGATCAATCAGCCCCAGCATTTT. It yields the protein CSARDRTGGINQPQHF.

J is TRBJ2-7 and V is TRBV24-1, with D hard to call. Germline-derived CDR1 and CDR2 are KGHDR and SFDVKD. The CDR3 consists of 13 residues. V was cut by 0 bases and J by 7 bases, with 9 bases left in between. The CDR3: CATSDLPAGEQYF. CDR3 nucleotide sequence: TGTGCCACCAGTGATTTGCCCGCCGGGGAGCAGTACTTC.

The genes are TRBV6-1 and TRBJ2-3; no definite D call. Germline lookup yields CDR1 MNHNS and CDR2 SASEGT. Trimming took 8 bases from V and 5 from J, leaving 14 bases between them. This CDR3 region has 13 residues. The CDR3 DNA follows: TGTGCCAGCGTCCGTATTTTGGGAGATACGCAGTATTTT. Translated: CASVRILGDTQYF.

The chain joins TRBV5-4 to TRBJ2-5, with D possibly being TRBD2 (7 bases). Per the germline V gene, CDR1 is SGHNT and CDR2 is YYREEE (reference sequence). This CDR3 is 15 amino acids long. The V and J ends lost 4 bases and 1 base respectively, with 14 bases between them. The CDR3 loop is CASSGARGGQETQYF. CDR3 DNA: TGTGCCAGCAGCGGGGCGAGGGGGGGCCAAGAGACCCAGTACTTC. Together with reference TRBV5-4 and TRBJ2-5, the CDR3 gives the full variable domain: ETGVTQSPTHLIKTRGQQVTLRCSSQSGHNTVSWYQQALGQGPQFIFQYYREEENGRGNFPPRFSGLQFPNYSSELNVNALELDDSALYLCASSGARGGQETQYFGPGTRLLVL.

The sample holds a few counts of this clonotype. The J gene is TRBJ1-4, the V gene TRBV19; TRBD1 matches 7 bases. J was trimmed by 4 bases and V by 4 bases; bases with no gene match: 6. This CDR3 comprises 15 residues. Germline V gene data show CDR1 as LNHDA and CDR2 as SQIVND (reference sequence). Here the CDR3 DNA reads TGTGCCAGTAGTAAAGCGGGACAGCTTAATGAAAAACTGTTTTTT. Translating it yields CASSKAGQLNEKLFF.

Only one count was recorded for this clonotype. The V gene is TRBV30, the J gene TRBJ2-3; D might be TRBD1 (6 bases). The V gene lost 5 bases and the J gene lost 4 bases, with 16 bases spanning the gap. The CDR3 extends over 14 amino acids. The germline CDR1 and CDR2 sequences are GTSNPN and SVGIG (reference sequence). DNA for the CDR3: TGTGCCTGGGCCGAAGGGGGATTTGCAGATACGCAGTATTTT. It yields the protein CAWAEGGFADTQYF.

The chain joins TRBV7-6 to TRBJ2-3; 11 nucleotides agree with TRBD2. CDR1 is SGHVS and CDR2 is FNYEAQ in the germline V gene. The V segment lost 0 bases and the J segment 5 bases; nucleotides outside the gene matches: 10. The CDR3 is 18 residues long. CDR3 amino acids: CASSLALLAGGRGDTQYF. Here the CDR3 DNA reads TGTGCCAGCAGCTTAGCGCTGTTAGCGGGAGGGCGAGGAGATACGCAGTATTTT. Together with reference TRBV7-6 and TRBJ2-3, the CDR3 gives the full variable domain: GAGVSQSPRYKVTKRGQDVALRCDPISGHVSLYWYRQALGQGPEFLTYFNYEAQQDKSGLPNDRFSAERPEGSISTLTIQRTEQRDSAMYRCASSLALLAGGRGDTQYFGPGTRLTVL.